This T cell receptor beta chain was sequenced during a study of T-cell reconstitution after alpha-beta-depleted transplantation in children. Germline CDR1 reads MGHRA; CDR2 reads YSYEKL. This CDR3 region has 18 residues. The V segment lost 3 bases and the J segment 0 bases; nucleotides outside the gene matches: 10. This clonotype was detected ten times or more. The library targeted TCRbeta and was prepared with unique molecular identifiers. A single record per CDR3 protein comes from TCRdb applying MiXCR to the PCR reads. Of some 840,000 distinct CDR3 sequences detected, 15% to 20% appear once; the ten largest clones hold approximately 4.5%.

This chain uses TRBV4-1 with TRBJ2-3; 9 bases are a match to TRBD2. Material: PBMCs, mostly from graft donor cells, obtained 360 days after TCRalphabeta/CD19-depleted stem cell transplant. This receptor was obtained from a male patient younger than 18 who had a stem cell transplant for acute lymphoblastic leukemia, so the T cells may come from the graft donor. For the CDR3, the DNA is TGCGCCAGCAGCCATCTGAGCTGGGCGGGAGGGAGCACAGATACGCAGTATTTT. Residues: CASSHLSWAGGSTDTQYF.